This T cell receptor beta chain is drawn from a study (dated by TCRdb to the early 2020s). Survey-level sequencing on the immunoSEQ platform was used to profile TCR beta chain repertoires. For the original study's pipeline: Repertoire diversity was quantified by the inverse Simpson index, and CDR3 amino acid length spectratypes and V-J pairing frequencies were compared. Clonotypes specific to SARS-CoV-2, CMV, influenza A and EBV were annotated by matching TCR beta CDR3 sequences against VDJdb. Imported from immuneACCESS, the table was reduced by TCRdb to in-frame sequences with V and J called. These copies leave out some clones; in studies compared against another copy, an unresolved V gene accounts for under half, and the cause of the remainder is not known. D and trimming were read from the DNA, whereas the V and J calls and clone size are those reported in that table. The sample table shows approximately 70,000 clones, and roughly 95% are seen once. The top ten clones comprise around 4.6% of the sample.

The investigation overall reported the following: According to the authors, more investigation is needed, including longitudinal sampling and evaluation of a control group.

In the case of this clone: Its antigen has not been determined. No quality values exist for individual bases; no much larger clone is one base distant.

PBMCs were separated from peripheral blood, and TCR beta sequencing was performed on genomic DNA obtained from unsorted PBMCs. Including cysteine and phenylalanine, the CDR3 has 13 amino acids. Solely the CDR3 DNA is kept, with 39 bases framed from the first base. At the junction V is shortened by 0 bases and J by 5 bases, with 6 bases in between. Taken from the germline V gene, the CDR1 and CDR2 loops are MNHEY and SVGAGI. Material for sequencing was PBMCs. The chain couples TRBV6-5 to TRBJ2-3; confidence is insufficient to name the D gene. The sequence was collected from a man between 40 and 49 years old with rheumatoid arthritis. The sequence in DNA is TGTGCCAGCAGTTACTCGTGGGTAGATACGCAGTATTTT. Its translation is CASSYSWVDTQYF.